This T cell receptor (beta chain) was retrieved from a study of T cells after yellow fever vaccination. With regard to this clonotype: The antigen is unknown.

A 5'RACE template-switching step, the method used to make TCR cDNA, added a universal primer site and UMIs. Each CDR3 protein is one row after TCRdb ran MiXCR on the 5' RACE reads. Of over 300,000 distinct CDR3 sequences listed, 4.1% are singletons. Overall study findings and caveats: Abundant clonotypes (contaminants from the bulk population) could be present in FACS-sorted repertoires. Peak timing came faster in the weaker secondary response, day 5 versus 15. The booster response re-showed most primary clones: 95% to 96% CD4, approximately 90% CD8.

The sequence derives from a man between 18 and 35 years old who received the YFV17D yellow fever vaccine. This specimen consisted of PBMCs, obtained 5 days after the yellow fever booster vaccination.

The CDR3, as DNA: TGCAGTGCTAGTAGCGACACCTACAATGAGCAGTTCTTC. Its translation is CSASSDTYNEQFF. The rearrangement joins TRBV20-1 to TRBJ2-1, with D possibly matching TRBD2 (5 bases). The CDR3 spans 13 residues. CDR1 is DFQATT and CDR2 is SNEGSKA in the germline V gene (reference sequence). The V gene lost 3 bases and the J gene lost 2 bases, with 8 bases spanning the gap.